A single T cell receptor beta chain is shown here with its context. The data derive from a study of control samples from healthy donors and cancer patients. The germline V gene encodes CDR1 MNHEY and CDR2 SVGAGI. Between the trimmed V and J ends, which lost 5 bases and 1 base, there was a span of 8 bases. The CDR3 is 14 residues long. TCRdb's copy holds only in-frame clones and misses some; the assay was immunoSEQ multiplex PCR. The sample includes around 130,000 clones, roughly 90% of them seen just once. The clonotype originates from a man in his forties or fifties in good health. The sequenced material came from blood. The J gene is TRBJ2-2, the V gene TRBV6-5; weak D call: TRBD1 (5 bases). The CDR3 nucleotides are TGTGCCAGCAGTAGGGGTTGGAACACCGGGGAGCTGTTTTTT. Its protein product is CASSRGWNTGELFF.